The 26 T cell receptor beta chains reported below all come from one sample, sequenced in a study of blood T cells in healthy people across ages. Combining a sample-barcoded 5' primer with a J-beta primer mix, a second PCR ran for about 6 to 11 cycles. TCRdb passed the 5' RACE reads through MiXCR, listing each CDR3 protein once. The table has 1.5 million to 2 million distinct CDR3 sequences, about 32% seen once. The sample consisted of blood. Every receptor here comes from a woman in her 30s in good health.

This clonotype was found many times. This rearrangement joins TRBV29-1 to TRBJ2-7; D is unresolved. Germline assignment: CDR1 SQVTM and CDR2 ANQGSEA. CDR3 length: 12 residues. The ends were cut back, 3 bases at V and 6 bases at J, with 12 bases in the middle. The DNA of the CDR3 is TGCAGCGTTGAGATCAGCACCAGCGAGCAGTACTTC. As protein: CSVEISTSEQYF.

To note about this clonotype: The junction differs from germline at one of its ends, possibly a read error. The rearrangement uses TRBV7-8 and TRBJ2-1; 7 bases are a match to TRBD2. The germline gives CDR1 SGHVS, CDR2 FQNEAQ. The CDR3 length is 14 residues. The CDR3 DNA reads TGTGCCAGCAGCTTAGTGGGGGGGTACAATGGGCAGTTCTTC. Translating gives CASSLVGGYNGQFF.

This clonotype occurred a few times. V gene TRBV20-1 combines with J gene TRBJ2-1; 8 nucleotides agree with TRBD2. The CDR3 runs 10 residues. The ends lost 3 bases at V and 15 bases at J; junction bases unmatched: 4. From germline, CDR1 is DFQATT and CDR2 SNEGSKA (reference sequence). CDR3 amino acids: CSARLREVFF. As DNA, the CDR3 is TGCAGTGCTAGGTTGCGGGAGGTGTTCTTC.

The chain has TRBV5-6 and TRBJ2-2, with 10 bases that match TRBD2. Germline V CDR1 and CDR2: SGHDT, YYEEEE. Germline trimming cut 0 bases from V and 0 bases from J; bases unmatched to any gene: 2. The CDR3 is 17 amino acids. The CDR3 protein is CASSLVLAGANTGELFF. The CDR3 DNA is TGTGCCAGCAGCTTGGTTCTAGCGGGAGCGAACACCGGGGAGCTGTTTTTT.

The chain is built from TRBV20-1 and TRBJ2-1; D remains unclear. CDR3 size: 15 residues. V shed 0 bases and J shed 15 bases, with 24 bases lying between them. Germline loops: CDR1 DFQATT, CDR2 SNEGSKA (reference sequence). CDR3 DNA: TGCAGTGCTAGAGATCGGAACGGCTTCTCAACATATCGGTTCTTC. Residues: CSARDRNGFSTYRFF.

This clonotype was picked up a small number of times. The chain couples TRBV12-3 or TRBV12-4 to TRBJ1-1, with 8 nucleotides matching TRBD1. J was trimmed by 7 bases and V by 6 bases; bases with no gene match: 10. This CDR3 is 14 amino acids long. This CDR3 reads CASSLDRERGEAFF. DNA for the CDR3: TGTGCCAGCAGCCTGGACAGGGAAAGGGGTGAAGCTTTCTTT.

This clonotype was observed a handful of times. The CDR3: CASSTGPPSYNEQFF. CDR3 sequence (DNA): TGTGCCAGCAGCACTGGGCCCCCATCCTACAATGAGCAGTTCTTC. The chain couples TRBV5-6 to TRBJ2-1; D not certain. CDR3 length: 15 residues. The V gene's germline CDR1 is SGHDT and CDR2 YYEEEE. V shed 4 bases and J shed 1 base, with 12 bases lying between them. Looking up the rest from reference TRBV5-6 and TRBJ2-1 gives the full variable domain: DAGVTQSPTHLIKTRGQQVTLRCSPKSGHDTVSWYQQALGQGPQFIFQYYEEEERQRGNFPDRFSGHQFPNYSSELNVNALLLGDSALYLCASSTGPPSYNEQFFGPGTRLTVL.

This chain links TRBV20-1 with TRBJ2-7; maybe TRBD1 (5 bases). Trimming stripped 2 bases from V and 4 bases from J, with 21 bases between. This CDR3 contains 16 residues. Germline CDR1 reads DFQATT; CDR2 reads SNEGSKA (reference sequence). The CDR3 DNA reads as TGCAGTGCTAGACCCCAGGGCTCAGGCTCGGGTTACGAGCAGTACTTC. Translation: CSARPQGSGSGYEQYF.

This clonotype was observed a few times. At one end the junction does not follow the germline gene, possibly because of a read error. CDR3 residues: CACSPGVGQETQYF. In DNA form, the CDR3 reads TGTGCCTGCAGCCCAGGGGTGGGACAAGAGACCCAGTACTTC. This chain uses TRBV27 with TRBJ2-5, with D maybe TRBD1 (6 bases). CDR1 is MNHEY and CDR2 is SMNVEV in the germline V gene (reference sequence). The length of the CDR3 is 14 residues.

Many counts were recorded for this clonotype. The J gene is TRBJ2-5, the V gene TRBV6-1, with D possibly matching TRBD2 (6 bases). This CDR3 spans 16 amino acids. V lost 1 base to trimming and J lost 7 bases, with 19 bases between them. Germline V gives CDR1 MNHNS, CDR2 SASEGT. CDR3 region: CASSEEAGLRLGTQYF. DNA of the CDR3: TGTGCCAGCAGTGAAGAAGCGGGCCTCCGCTTGGGGACCCAGTACTTC.

This clonotype occurred a few times. This chain joins TRBV5-1 and TRBJ2-7; D may correspond to TRBD1 or TRBD2 (5 bases each). This CDR3 comprises 15 residues. V was pared by 0 bases and J by 2 bases, with 12 bases between. The germline gives CDR1 SGHRS, CDR2 YFSETQ. The CDR3 loop is CASSLAGASAYEQYF. In DNA form, the CDR3 reads TGCGCCAGCAGCTTGGCCGGGGCTTCGGCCTACGAGCAGTACTTC.

This clonotype was recorded at least ten times. The chain uses TRBV5-1 and TRBJ2-1, with 7 bases that match TRBD2. The J segment lost 7 bases and the V segment lost 7 bases, leaving 17 bases of the junction unmatched. Germline CDR1 SGHRS, CDR2 YFSETQ. There are 16 residues in the CDR3. The CDR3 region has the DNA TGCGCCAGCTCAAGTCAGGGAGGGCCTGTCGGGAATGAGCAGTTCTTC. This encodes CASSSQGGPVGNEQFF.

The CDR3 coding sequence is TGTGCCAGCAGCCCCCAAGGGGACCCCCTATCTTCAGATACGCAGTATTTT. This sequence encodes CASSPQGDPLSSDTQYF. V gene TRBV7-8 combines with J gene TRBJ2-3, with D possibly called TRBD1 or TRBD2 (5 bases each). Trimming removed 5 bases at V and 4 bases at J, with 22 bases between. CDR3 length: 17 residues. Germline CDR1 SGHVS, CDR2 FQNEAQ.

This clonotype was counted ten times or more. The chain links TRBV20-1 to TRBJ2-7; 12 bases line up with TRBD1. In germline, CDR1 is DFQATT, CDR2 SNEGSKA (reference sequence). The CDR3 is 13 amino acids. CDR3 bases: TGCAGCGCGGGGACAGGGGGCCCCTACGAGCAGTACTTC. This encodes CSAGTGGPYEQYF.

J is TRBJ1-2 and V is TRBV28; no firm D call. Trimming removed 5 bases at V and 8 bases at J, with 15 bases between. This CDR3 contains 13 residues. The germline V gene has CDR1 MDHEN and CDR2 SYDVKM. The CDR3 coding sequence is TGTGCCAGCAGTCTCACCGGGAGTTCCGGCTACACCTTC. Residues: CASSLTGSSGYTF.

This clonotype was observed at least ten times. The rearrangement uses TRBV3-1 and TRBJ2-5; D gene uncertain. Per germline, CDR1 LGHDT and CDR2 YNNKEL (reference sequence). V was shortened by 3 bases and J by 11 bases, with 10 bases between the two germline ends. This CDR3 is 11 amino acids long. CDR3 loop: CASSHVAEQYF. CDR3 nucleotide sequence: TGTGCCAGCAGCCACGTAGCTGAACAGTACTTC.

This clonotype was seen a handful of times. J is TRBJ2-1 and V is TRBV5-4; 8 nucleotides line up with TRBD2. The germline CDR1 and CDR2 sequences are SGHNT and YYREEE (reference sequence). The CDR3 covers 14 residues. V trimming: 6 bases; J trimming: 12 bases; junction bases outside the gene matches: 14. In DNA, the CDR3 is TGTGCCAGCACCGTCAGCGGGAGTCGCTCAGGGCAGTTCTTC. It codes for CASTVSGSRSGQFF.

This CDR3 reads CASSFMGGGNYEQYF. The CDR3 DNA reads TGTGCCAGCAGCTTCATGGGCGGGGGGAACTACGAGCAGTACTTC. The genes are TRBV7-2 and TRBJ2-7; 8 bases align to TRBD2. This CDR3 is built from 15 residues. The germline V gene encodes CDR1 SGHTA and CDR2 FQGNSA. With 3 bases clipped from V and 3 bases from J, the junction kept 7 bases outside the gene matches.

On this clonotype: A read error may account for a junction end that differs from germline. The chain combines TRBV5-1 with TRBJ2-6; tentative D call: TRBD2 (6 bases). The CDR3 has 16 residues. In germline, CDR1 is SGHRS, CDR2 YFSETQ. The CDR3 loop reads CAGSLAGGTGANVLTF. The CDR3 bases are TGCGCCGGCAGCTTGGCGGGCGGGACGGGGGCCAACGTCCTGACTTTC.

This clonotype was picked up a small number of times. The junction departs from the called germline gene at one end, perhaps through a read error. In nucleotides, the CDR3 is TGTGCCTGCAGTCCGGGACTTCTTTACGAGCAGTACTTC. It specifies CACSPGLLYEQYF. The gene calls are TRBV12-3 or TRBV12-4 and TRBJ2-7, with D perhaps matching TRBD2 (6 bases). The CDR3 contains 13 residues.

The chain is built from TRBV2 and TRBJ2-3; D is possibly TRBD2 (5 bases). Germline lookup yields CDR1 SNHLY and CDR2 FYNNEI. With 0 bases removed from V and 4 bases from J, the gap between germline ends came to 14 bases. The CDR3 loop spans 16 amino acids. CDR3 in amino acids: CASSEARADLADTQYF. CDR3 DNA sequence: TGTGCCAGCAGTGAAGCGCGGGCGGACCTGGCAGATACGCAGTATTTT.

The rearrangement uses TRBV9 and TRBJ2-7; a possible D gene is TRBD1 (5 bases). This CDR3 has 15 amino acids. With 3 bases removed from V and 3 bases from J, the gap between germline ends came to 16 bases. The germline V gene has CDR1 SGDLS and CDR2 YYNGEE. CDR3 sequence reads: CASSAEDTPYYEQYF. The CDR3 coding sequence is TGTGCCAGCAGCGCCGAGGACACACCATACTACGAGCAGTACTTC. Drawing the rest from reference TRBV9 and TRBJ2-7, the complete variable domain is DSGVTQTPKHLITATGQRVTLRCSPRSGDLSVYWYQQSLDQGLQFLIQYYNGEERAKGNILERFSAQQFPDLHSELNLSSLELGDSALYFCASSAEDTPYYEQYFGPGTRLTVT.

The chain joins TRBV27 to TRBJ1-1; D possibly corresponds to TRBD1 (5 bases). Germline V gives CDR1 MNHEY, CDR2 SMNVEV (reference sequence). Trimming pared 8 bases from V and 4 bases from J, leaving 20 bases between. CDR3 length: 15 residues. CDR3 loop: CASARRGKRATEAFF. The CDR3 DNA follows: TGTGCCAGCGCCCGACGGGGGAAAAGGGCCACTGAAGCTTTCTTT.

The J gene is TRBJ2-1, the V gene TRBV20-1; 15 bases are a match to TRBD2. The CDR3 contains 19 residues. Germline values: CDR1 DFQATT, CDR2 SNEGSKA (reference sequence). The ends lost 0 bases at V and 0 bases at J; junction bases unmatched: 6. This CDR3 reads CSARDAGLAGGSSYNEQFF. CDR3 in DNA: TGCAGTGCTAGAGATGCGGGACTAGCGGGGGGCAGCTCCTACAATGAGCAGTTCTTC.

This clonotype has just a few counts. This chain connects TRBV27 to TRBJ1-2; maybe TRBD1 (6 bases). Trimming shortened V by 6 bases and J by 8 bases, and 19 bases separated the two germline ends. Germline V CDR1 and CDR2: MNHEY, SMNVEV (reference sequence). This CDR3 is 14 amino acids long. Here the CDR3 reads CASSLRGTTGGYTF. CDR3 nucleotides: TGTGCCAGCAGCCTCCGAGGAACGACAGGAGGCTACACCTTC.

This clonotype came up many times. This rearrangement joins TRBV20-1 to TRBJ2-7, with TRBD2 identical over 7 bases. Trimming cost V 5 bases and J 3 bases; bases outside gene matches: 10. The CDR3 length is 14 residues. CDR1 and CDR2 (germline): DFQATT, SNEGSKA (reference sequence). The CDR3 DNA reads TGCAGTGCTCAGACGGCTAGCGGCTACTACGAGCAGTACTTC. This sequence encodes CSAQTASGYYEQYF.